This entry describes one TCR beta chain. These data come from a study of technical replicates of blood from several donors. Trimming removed 1 base at V and 1 base at J, with 10 bases between. Germline values: CDR1 SQVTM, CDR2 ANQGSEA. This CDR3 region has 15 residues. Only in-frame clones appear in the TCRdb table, and some are missing; sequencing was by immunoSEQ multiplex PCR. The table has tens of thousands of clones, 95% to 98% seen once. The source material was T cells isolated from PBMCs. The V and J genes are TRBV29-1 and TRBJ2-2; D might be TRBD1 (7 bases). The source of this sequence is a human donor in good health. In nucleotides, the CDR3 is TGCAGCGTTGAAGGTCAGGGGGGGAACACCGGGGAGCTGTTTTTT. Its translation is CSVEGQGGNTGELFF.